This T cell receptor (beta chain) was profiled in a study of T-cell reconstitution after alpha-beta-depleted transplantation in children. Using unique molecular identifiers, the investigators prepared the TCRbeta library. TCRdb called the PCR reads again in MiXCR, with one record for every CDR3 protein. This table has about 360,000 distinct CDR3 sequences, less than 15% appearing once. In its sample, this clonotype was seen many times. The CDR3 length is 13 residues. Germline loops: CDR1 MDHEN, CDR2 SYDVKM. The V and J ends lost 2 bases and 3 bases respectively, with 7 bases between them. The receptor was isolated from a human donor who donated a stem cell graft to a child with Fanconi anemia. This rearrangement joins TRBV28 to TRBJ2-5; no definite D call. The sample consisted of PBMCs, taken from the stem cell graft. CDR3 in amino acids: CASSLGPKETQYF. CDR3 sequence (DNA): TGTGCCAGCAGTTTAGGGCCAAAAGAGACCCAGTACTTC.